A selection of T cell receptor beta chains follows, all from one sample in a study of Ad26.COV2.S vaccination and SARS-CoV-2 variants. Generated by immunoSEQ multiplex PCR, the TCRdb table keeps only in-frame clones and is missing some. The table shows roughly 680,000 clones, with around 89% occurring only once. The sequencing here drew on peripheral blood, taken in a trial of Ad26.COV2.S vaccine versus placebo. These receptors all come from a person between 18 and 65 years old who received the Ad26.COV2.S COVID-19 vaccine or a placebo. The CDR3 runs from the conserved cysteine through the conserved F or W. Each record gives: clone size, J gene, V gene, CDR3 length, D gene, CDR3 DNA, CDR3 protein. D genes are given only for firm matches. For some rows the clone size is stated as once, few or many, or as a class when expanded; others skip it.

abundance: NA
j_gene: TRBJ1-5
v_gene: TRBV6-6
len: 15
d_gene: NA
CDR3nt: TGTGCCAGCAGTTACGGACAGCTCCCCAATCAGCCCCAGCATTTT
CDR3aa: CASSYGQLPNQPQHF

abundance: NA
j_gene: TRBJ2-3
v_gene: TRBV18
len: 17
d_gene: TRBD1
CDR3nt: TGTGCCAGCTCACCACCGGACAGGTTTCCTAGCACAGATACGCAGTATTTT
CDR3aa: CASSPPDRFPSTDTQYF

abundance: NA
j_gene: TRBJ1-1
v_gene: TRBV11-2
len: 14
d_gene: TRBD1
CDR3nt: TGTGCCAGCAGCCCCGACAGGGCGAACACTGAAGCTTTCTTT
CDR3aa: CASSPDRANTEAFF

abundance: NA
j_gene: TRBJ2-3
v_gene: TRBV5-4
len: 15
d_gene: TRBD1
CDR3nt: TGTGCCAGCAGCTTGGGGGGACAGGGTGCAGATACGCAGTATTTT
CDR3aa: CASSLGGQGADTQYF

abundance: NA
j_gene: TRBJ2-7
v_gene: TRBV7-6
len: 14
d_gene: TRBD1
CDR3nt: TGTGCCAGCAGCTTAGACGACAGGGGGTACGAGCAGTACTTC
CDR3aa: CASSLDDRGYEQYF

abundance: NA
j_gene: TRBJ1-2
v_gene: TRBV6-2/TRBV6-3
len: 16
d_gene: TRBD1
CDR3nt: TGTGCCAGCAGTTACCCGTCTCGGACAGGGGTCTATGGCTACACCTTC
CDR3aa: CASSYPSRTGVYGYTF

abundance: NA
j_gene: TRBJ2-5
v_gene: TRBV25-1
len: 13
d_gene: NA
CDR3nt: TGTGCCAGCAGTGTGTTCGGTAGGGAGACCCAGTACTTC
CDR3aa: CASSVFGRETQYF

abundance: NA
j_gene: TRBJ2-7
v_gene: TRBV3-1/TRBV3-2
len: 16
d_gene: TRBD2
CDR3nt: TGTGCCAGCAGCCAAGACGAGGGACTAGCTCTCTACGAGCAGTACTTC
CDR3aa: CASSQDEGLALYEQYF

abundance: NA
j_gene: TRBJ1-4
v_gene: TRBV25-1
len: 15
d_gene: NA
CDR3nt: TGTGCCAGCAGTGAACCGGGACACAGGGCTGAAAAACTGTTTTTT
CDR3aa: CASSEPGHRAEKLFF

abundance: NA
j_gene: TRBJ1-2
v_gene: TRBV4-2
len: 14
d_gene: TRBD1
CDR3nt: TGTGCCAGCAGCCAATCTGGACAGGGTTGGGGCTACACCTTC
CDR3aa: CASSQSGQGWGYTF

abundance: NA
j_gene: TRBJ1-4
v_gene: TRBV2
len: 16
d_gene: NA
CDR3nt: TGTGCCAGCAAAACCGGGACGCTCCCAACTAATGAAAAACTGTTTTTT
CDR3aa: CASKTGTLPTNEKLFF

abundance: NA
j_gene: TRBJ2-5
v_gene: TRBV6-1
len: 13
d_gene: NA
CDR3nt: TGTGCCAGCAGTGAATGGAGGGGAGGGACCCAGTACTTC
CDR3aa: CASSEWRGGTQYF

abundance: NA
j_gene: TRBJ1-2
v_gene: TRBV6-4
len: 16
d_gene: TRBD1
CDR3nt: TGTGCCAGCAGCCGAGAAGGCGGGACAGGGGGTCGTGGCTACACCTTC
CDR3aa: CASSREGGTGGRGYTF

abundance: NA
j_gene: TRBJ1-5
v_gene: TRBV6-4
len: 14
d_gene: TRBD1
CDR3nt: TGTGCCAGCAGTCCCGACAGGGGCAATCAGCCCCAGCATTTT
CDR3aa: CASSPDRGNQPQHF

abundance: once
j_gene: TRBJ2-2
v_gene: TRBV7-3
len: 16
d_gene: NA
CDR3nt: TGTGCCAGCGGACCTCACGGGACGTTGAACACCGGGGAGCTGTTTTTT
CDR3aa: CASGPHGTLNTGELFF

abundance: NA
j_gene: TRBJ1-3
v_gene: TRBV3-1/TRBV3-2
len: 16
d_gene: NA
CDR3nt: TGTGCCAGCAGCCAAGAAACGGGGACCTCTGGAAACACCATATATTTT
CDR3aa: CASSQETGTSGNTIYF

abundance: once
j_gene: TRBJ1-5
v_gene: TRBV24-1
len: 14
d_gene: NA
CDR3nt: TGTGCCACCAGTGACAACAGACAGAATCAGCCCCAGCATTTT
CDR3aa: CATSDNRQNQPQHF

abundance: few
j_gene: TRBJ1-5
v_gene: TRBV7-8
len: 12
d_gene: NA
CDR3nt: TGTGCCAGCAGCCACCATAATCAGCCCCAGCATTTT
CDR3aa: CASSHHNQPQHF

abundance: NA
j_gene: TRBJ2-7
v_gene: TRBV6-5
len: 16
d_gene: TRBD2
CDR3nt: TGTGCCAGCAGTTCCCGGACTAGCGGGAGGCGGTACGAGCAGTACTTC
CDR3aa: CASSSRTSGRRYEQYF

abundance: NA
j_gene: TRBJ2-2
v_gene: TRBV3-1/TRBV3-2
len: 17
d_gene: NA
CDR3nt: TGTGCCAGCAGCCAGGTTTCTAGAGGGGGGGACACCGGGGAGCTGTTTTTT
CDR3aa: CASSQVSRGGDTGELFF